The 10 T cell receptor beta chains reported below all come from one sample, sequenced in a study of immunodeficiency. Using immunoSEQ multiplex PCR, the repertoire was profiled, and TCRdb retains in-frame clones only, with some absent. The data contain roughly 1,400 clones, approximately 96% of them seen just once; the ten biggest clones take up less than 1.5%. Sequencing used CD4+ T cells from blood. The origin of the receptors is a girl aged 2-9 years.

This chain connects TRBV5-4 to TRBJ2-1; 9 bases are a match to TRBD1. The CDR3 consists of 15 residues. The V gene end was trimmed by 4 bases and the J gene end by 8 bases; junction bases not matched to a gene: 10. CDR1 and CDR2 (germline): SGHNT, YYREEE (reference sequence). The CDR3 sequence: CASSLPGQGSDEQFF. CDR3 in DNA: TGTGCCAGCAGCCTCCCGGGACAGGGTAGCGATGAGCAGTTCTTC.

This chain connects TRBV20-1 to TRBJ2-1, with D maybe TRBD2 (5 bases). Germline CDR1 and CDR2: DFQATT and SNEGSKA (reference sequence). The V gene lost 3 bases and the J gene lost 6 bases, with 15 bases spanning the gap. The CDR3 covers 14 residues. The CDR3 DNA is TGCAGTGCTAGTCGGGATAGGGTTTTCAATGAGCAGTTCTTC. Its protein product is CSASRDRVFNEQFF.

V gene TRBV19 combines with J gene TRBJ2-1; D unresolved. This CDR3 is built from 15 residues. CDR1 is LNHDA and CDR2 is SQIVND in the germline V gene (reference sequence). Trimming cost V 4 bases and J 0 bases, with 10 bases left between them. The CDR3 loop is CASSKLTSSYNEQFF. For the CDR3, the DNA is TGTGCCAGTAGTAAACTCACGAGCTCCTACAATGAGCAGTTCTTC.

This chain connects TRBV6-2 or TRBV6-3 to TRBJ1-4, with D uncertain. Trimming removed 5 bases from V and 8 bases from J, with 6 bases in between. Germline CDR1 reads MNHEY; CDR2 reads SVGEGT. This CDR3 is built from 11 residues. This chain's CDR3 is CASSPAEKLFF. The DNA for the CDR3 is TGTGCCAGCAGTCCGGCCGAAAAACTGTTTTTT.

The V call is TRBV7-9, the J call TRBJ1-1; D is undetermined. The germline gives CDR1 SEHNR, CDR2 FQNEAQ (reference sequence). The CDR3 contains 10 residues. Trimming shortened V by 6 bases and J by 11 bases, and 10 bases separated the two germline ends. The CDR3 reads CASRREAAFF. CDR3 sequence (DNA): TGTGCCAGCAGGAGAGAGGCCGCTTTCTTT.

This clone was recorded only once. The chain carries TRBV7-8 and TRBJ2-7; D gene unclear. The CDR3 is 17 residues long. The V and J ends lost 6 bases and 0 bases respectively, with 21 bases between them. Germline assignment: CDR1 SGHVS and CDR2 FQNEAQ. The CDR3 protein is CASRQTPPIVGSYEQYF. The CDR3 DNA is TGTGCCAGCAGACAAACCCCACCAATAGTCGGCTCCTACGAGCAGTACTTC.

CDR3 sequence reads: CASSFSSGETQYF. CDR3 nucleotide sequence: TGTGCCAGCAGCTTTAGCTCAGGCGAGACCCAGTACTTC. This sequence joins TRBV7-9 and TRBJ2-5; D gene uncertain. CDR1 is SEHNR, CDR2 FQNEAQ, per germline (reference sequence). V was clipped by 3 bases and J by 5 bases, with 10 bases between them. This CDR3 contains 13 residues. Full variable domain (remainder filled in from reference TRBV7-9 and TRBJ2-5): DTGVSQNPRHKITKRGQNVTFRCDPISEHNRLYWYRQTLGQGPEFLTYFQNEAQLEKSRLLSDRFSAERPKGSFSTLEIQRTEQGDSAMYLCASSFSSGETQYFGPGTRLLVL.

The chain employs TRBV5-1 and TRBJ2-5, with 11 nucleotides matching TRBD2. The CDR3 runs 15 residues. The germline V gene has CDR1 SGHRS and CDR2 YFSETQ. The ends lost 1 base at V and 2 bases at J; junction bases unmatched: 1. The DNA for the CDR3 is TGCGCCAGCAGCTTGTCTAGCGGGAGGCAAGAGACCCAGTACTTC. Translating gives CASSLSSGRQETQYF.

V gene TRBV4-1 combines with J gene TRBJ2-2; a weak D match, TRBD2 (6 bases). The V end was cut by 5 bases, the J end by 5 bases, with 15 bases between. This CDR3 region has 15 residues. Germline V gene lookup returns CDR1 MGHRA and CDR2 YSYEKL. CDR3 DNA sequence: TGCGCCAGCAGCGCATTCACGGGGGAAACCGGGGAGCTGTTTTTT. Translating it yields CASSAFTGETGELFF.

The chain couples TRBV18 to TRBJ2-3, with D unclear. V was clipped by 0 bases and J by 1 base, with 2 bases between them. The length of the CDR3 is 13 residues. Per the germline V gene, CDR1 is KGHSH and CDR2 is LQKENI. CDR3 protein: CASSPPGTDTQYF. The CDR3 bases are TGTGCCAGCTCACCACCGGGCACAGATACGCAGTATTTT.